This T cell receptor beta chain was recorded in a study of shared clonotypes between healthy human individuals. TCRdb's copy holds only in-frame clones and misses some; the assay was immunoSEQ multiplex PCR. The profile shows about 2 million clones, 95% of them singletons. Germline CDR1 is GTSNPN and CDR2 is SVGIG (reference sequence). CDR3 size: 14 residues. J gave up 4 bases and V 3 bases, and 0 bases lay outside the gene matches. Sequenced sample: naive CD4+ T cells sorted from blood. Subset of the sample: CD45RA+ positively selected. J is TRBJ2-2 and V is TRBV30, with 12 bases that match TRBD2. This TCR derives from a man aged 18 to 35 in good health. CDR3 region: CAWRGLAGTGELFF. For the CDR3, the DNA is TGTGCCTGGAGGGGACTAGCGGGCACCGGGGAGCTGTTTTTT.